This passage covers 23 T cell receptor beta chains from one sample sequenced in a study of blood T cell repertoires in COVID-19. Sequenced by immunoSEQ multiplex PCR; TCRdb stores in-frame clones only, minus some. The sample yields 180,000 or so clones, around 90% seen once. Sequenced material: peripheral blood. These receptors all stem from a man aged 40-49 years with acute or convalescent COVID-19.

This chain uses TRBV5-6 with TRBJ2-2, with 7 positions matching TRBD1. This CDR3 has 14 amino acids. Germline trimming cut 4 bases from V and 7 bases from J; bases unmatched to any gene: 7. Germline CDR1 SGHDT, CDR2 YYEEEE. In nucleotides, the CDR3 is TGTGCCAGCAGCCCACGACAGGGCGGCGGGGAGCTGTTTTTT. Protein product: CASSPRQGGGELFF.

This clone was picked up a small number of times. The chain is built from TRBV11-3 and TRBJ1-1; weak D call: TRBD1 (5 bases). CDR3 size: 13 residues. Trimming removed 4 bases at V and 5 bases at J, with 11 bases between. CDR1 and CDR2 (germline): SGHNT, YENEEA. CDR3 sequence reads: CASSSGGGTEAFF. CDR3 in DNA: TGTGCCAGCAGCTCCGGCGGGGGGACTGAAGCTTTCTTT.

The CDR3 nucleotides are TGTGCCAGCAGCTTAGTGGGTAGCGGGGTGTCTGGTACGCAGTATTTT. It translates to CASSLVGSGVSGTQYF. This chain connects TRBV7-8 to TRBJ2-3, with TRBD2 identical over 8 bases. The germline gives CDR1 SGHVS, CDR2 FQNEAQ. With 1 base clipped from V and 8 bases from J, the junction kept 11 bases outside the gene matches. The CDR3 covers 16 residues. Full variable domain (rest looked up from reference TRBV7-8 and TRBJ2-3): GAGVSQSPRYKVAKRGQDVALRCDPISGHVSLFWYQQALGQGPEFLTYFQNEAQLDKSGLPSDRFFAERPEGSVSTLKIQRTQQEDSAVYLCASSLVGSGVSGTQYFGPGTRLTVL.

The chain uses TRBV7-9 and TRBJ2-3; 7 bases agree with TRBD1. Germline CDR1 and CDR2: SEHNR and FQNEAQ (reference sequence). This CDR3 comprises 15 residues. V shed 4 bases, J shed 6 bases, and the junction held 10 bases outside the gene matches. The CDR3 sequence: CASSSSRTGGDTQYF. CDR3 coding DNA: TGTGCCAGCAGCTCCTCCCGGACAGGCGGGGATACGCAGTATTTT.

The chain couples TRBV9 to TRBJ2-7; 7 nucleotides line up with TRBD1. V shed 3 bases and J 6 bases; nucleotides not matched to a gene: 9. Per the germline V gene, CDR1 is SGDLS and CDR2 is YYNGEE. The CDR3 loop spans 14 amino acids. The CDR3, as DNA: TGTGCCAGCAGCGCCCTACGGGACAGTAGCGAGCAGTACTTC. Translated, it gives CASSALRDSSEQYF.

This rearrangement joins TRBV5-1 to TRBJ2-3; TRBD2 agrees at 11 bases. Germline V lookup: CDR1 SGHRS, CDR2 YFSETQ. The trim removed 2 bases at V and 2 bases at J, leaving 4 bases unmatched. There are 16 residues in the CDR3. In DNA form, the CDR3 reads TGCGCCAGCAGCTTAATGGGACTAGCGGCCACAGATACGCAGTATTTT. It translates to CASSLMGLAATDTQYF.

The chain recombines TRBV29-1 with TRBJ1-1, with D unclear. Trimming cost V 3 bases and J 4 bases, with 9 bases left between them. CDR3 length equals 12 residues. Germline V gene data show CDR1 as SQVTM and CDR2 as ANQGSEA. CDR3 coding DNA: TGCAGCGTTGACGTGGGGAGCACTGAAGCTTTCTTT. Amino acid sequence: CSVDVGSTEAFF.

The chain combines TRBV30 with TRBJ2-5; 8 nucleotides align to TRBD2. CDR1 and CDR2 (germline): GTSNPN, SVGIG (reference sequence). The CDR3 extends over 14 amino acids. V shed 4 bases and J 1 base; nucleotides not matched to a gene: 5. Here the CDR3 reads CAWTNGGAQETQYF. The DNA of the CDR3 is TGTGCCTGGACGAACGGGGGGGCCCAAGAGACCCAGTACTTC.

The chain carries TRBV19 and TRBJ2-7; a possible D gene is TRBD1 (5 bases). Germline CDR1 is LNHDA and CDR2 is SQIVND (reference sequence). The CDR3 spans 14 residues. V shed 3 bases and J shed 2 bases, with 11 bases lying between them. CDR3 in DNA: TGTGCCAGTAGTATTGGTGGGGCCGCCTACGAGCAGTACTTC. Protein product: CASSIGGAAYEQYF.

The table lists this clone with a count of one. This chain joins TRBV28 and TRBJ1-5; D perhaps matches TRBD1 (6 bases). Trimming removed 7 bases from V and 0 bases from J, with 13 bases in between. CDR1 is MDHEN, CDR2 SYDVKM, per germline. The CDR3 consists of 15 residues. In DNA, the CDR3 is TGTGCCAGCAATAGGGCAGGGGCTAGCAATCAGCCCCAGCATTTT. Translation: CASNRAGASNQPQHF.

This clone was recorded only once. The chain combines TRBV24-1 with TRBJ2-1; TRBD1 matches 7 bases. Germline V gene sequence: CDR1 KGHDR, CDR2 SFDVKD. This CDR3 comprises 12 residues. V lost 3 bases to trimming and J lost 15 bases; unmatched junction nucleotides: 7. The CDR3 region is CATSDPGTALFF. The CDR3 nucleotides read TGTGCCACCAGTGATCCCGGGACAGCCCTGTTCTTC.

This chain joins TRBV3-1 (or the pseudogene TRBV3-2) and TRBJ2-7, with no clear D. Deletions cut 4 bases from V and 0 bases from J, with 10 bases between. The CDR3 is 14 amino acids. Germline V gene data show CDR1 as LGHDT and CDR2 as YNNKEL (reference sequence). The CDR3 region has the DNA TGTGCCAGCAGCCTGCGGCCCGGCTCCTACGAGCAGTACTTC. This codes for CASSLRPGSYEQYF.

The count of this clone is one. The chain recombines TRBV7-2 with TRBJ1-4; D may be TRBD1 (5 bases). The germline V and J ends were trimmed by 8 bases and 8 bases, with 18 bases remaining between them. Germline V gives CDR1 SGHTA, CDR2 FQGNSA. The CDR3 extends over 14 amino acids. The CDR3 DNA sequence: TGTGCCAGCCGCAAGGGGCGGACGCCGGAAAAACTGTTTTTT. This translates into CASRKGRTPEKLFF.

The chain has TRBV4-1 and TRBJ2-7; perhaps TRBD1 as D (6 bases). V was shortened by 1 base and J by 0 bases, with 10 bases between the two germline ends. CDR3 length equals 15 residues. CDR1 and CDR2 (germline): MGHRA, YSYEKL. For the CDR3, the DNA is TGCGCCAGCAGCCAAGGGACAGTATCCTCCTACGAGCAGTACTTC. Protein: CASSQGTVSSYEQYF.

The V and J genes are TRBV15 and TRBJ1-5; no clear D. Germline V lookup: CDR1 LNHNV, CDR2 YYDKDF (reference sequence). This CDR3 is 17 amino acids long. Trimming left V 8 bases short and J 2 bases short, with 22 bases between. The CDR3 here is CATSTRGRLGGNQPQHF. In nucleotides, the CDR3 is TGTGCCACCTCGACCCGAGGGAGACTTGGGGGCAATCAGCCCCAGCATTTT.

The chain links TRBV5-6 to TRBJ1-1; 7 positions agree with TRBD1. V lost 5 bases to trimming and J lost 0 bases; unmatched junction nucleotides: 7. CDR1 and CDR2 from the germline V gene are SGHDT and YYEEEE. The CDR3 is 15 amino acids. The CDR3, as DNA: TGTGCCAGCAGTGTGGGACAGCTCATGAACACTGAAGCTTTCTTT. This sequence encodes CASSVGQLMNTEAFF.

This chain connects TRBV30 to TRBJ1-5; 9 positions agree with TRBD1. J lost 2 bases, V lost 1 base, and 3 bases had no gene match. The CDR3 has 15 residues. CDR1 GTSNPN and CDR2 SVGIG come from the germline V gene (reference sequence). CDR3 bases: TGTGCCTGGAGTGCCGACAGGGGGGGCAATCAGCCCCAGCATTTT. It codes for CAWSADRGGNQPQHF.

This clone has only one observation. V and J are TRBV11-1 and TRBJ2-7; D gene unclear. V lost 1 base, J lost 3 bases, and 10 bases lay in between. Germline V gene sequence: CDR1 SGHAT, CDR2 FQDESV (reference sequence). This CDR3 contains 14 residues. The chain's CDR3 is CASSLGAQYYEQYF. The CDR3, as DNA: TGTGCCAGCAGCTTAGGAGCCCAATACTACGAGCAGTACTTC.

The DNA for the CDR3 is TGTGCCAGCAGTTTAGAAACTCCCTACGAGCAGTACTTC. Amino acids: CASSLETPYEQYF. The V call is TRBV12-3 or TRBV12-4, the J call TRBJ2-7; D remains ambiguous. This CDR3 has 13 residues. Deletions cut 1 base from V and 2 bases from J, with 6 bases between.

This clone occurred a few times. The gene calls are TRBV30 and TRBJ1-6; 7 nucleotides match TRBD1. Germline CDR1 GTSNPN, CDR2 SVGIG (reference sequence). Trimming took 5 bases from V and 3 from J; bases not matched to a gene: 1. This CDR3 is 13 amino acids long. Here the CDR3 reads CAWGQVYNSPLHF. The CDR3 region has the DNA TGTGCCTGGGGACAGGTCTATAATTCACCCCTCCACTTT.

V usage is TRBV11-1 and J usage is TRBJ2-7, with a weak D call TRBD1 (6 bases). The V gene's germline CDR1 is SGHAT and CDR2 FQDESV (reference sequence). CDR3 length: 13 residues. Trimming pared 3 bases from V and 3 bases from J, leaving 9 bases between. CDR3 nucleotides: TGTGCCAGCAGCTTGACAGGTAACTACGAGCAGTACTTC. Amino acids: CASSLTGNYEQYF.

This chain joins TRBV7-2 and TRBJ1-1, with D unclear. Trimming cost V 4 bases and J 7 bases, with 13 bases left between them. Looked up from germline, CDR1 is SGHTA and CDR2 is FQGNSA. The CDR3 extends over 13 amino acids. CDR3 nucleotide sequence: TGTGCCAGCAGCTCGTACCAGGCCCTTGAAGCTTTCTTT. Protein product: CASSSYQALEAFF.

V is TRBV6-5 and J is TRBJ2-5; D gene uncertain. The CDR3 length is 13 residues. V shed 7 bases and J shed 4 bases, with 13 bases lying between them. Germline CDR1 MNHEY, CDR2 SVGAGI. CDR3 coding DNA: TGTGCCAGCACCCACGTTGTGAGAGAGACCCAGTACTTC. As protein: CASTHVVRETQYF.